The clone carrying this TCR beta chain was detected only once. The data belong to a study of blood T cell repertoires in COVID-19. Across the study: Each recovered donor of Cohort 3 presented with two negative PCRs, clearance, or symptom resolution. The United States, Italy and Spain provided the acute and convalescent COVID-19 samples.

Living in 24 US areas, the participants were between roughly 18 and 90 years of age. TCRdb's copy holds only in-frame clones and misses some; the assay was immunoSEQ multiplex PCR. The repertoire consists of about 170,000 clones, with around three quarters occurring once and the leading ten covering around 20%. Sequences were obtained from PBMCs or T cells enriched from blood (not recorded which). The origin of this receptor is a woman between 65 and 79 years old in a cohort exposed to, infected with or recovered from COVID-19 (not recorded which).

CDR3 sequence (DNA): TGTGCCAGCAGCCTCGACGGGGTTTGGCGTGGCTACACCTTC. Protein: CASSLDGVWRGYTF. V is TRBV5-4 and J is TRBJ1-2, with D uncertain. This CDR3 has 14 residues. CDR1 and CDR2 (germline): SGHNT, YYREEE (reference sequence). Between the trimmed V and J ends, which lost 4 bases and 7 bases, there was a span of 17 bases.